A single sample gave rise to the 4 T cell receptor beta chains below, sequenced in a study of T cells in Graves' hyperthyroidism and ophthalmopathy. Amplified TCR beta CDR3 regions derived from RNA transcripts. The HTBI primer set was used in a first-round RT-PCR of the TCR CDR3. From the multiplex PCR reads, TCRdb called clonotypes with MiXCR, one entry per CDR3 protein. The data hold under 350,000 distinct CDR3 sequences, with roughly an eighth observed a single time. Sequenced sample: blood. The receptors were sampled from a woman in her thirties or forties with Graves' hyperthyroidism.

There are many counts of this clonotype. In DNA form, the CDR3 reads TGCAGTGCTAGAGATCCCAGCGGGAGTGGGAATGAGCAGTTCTTC. Translation gives CSARDPSGSGNEQFF. This chain joins TRBV20-1 and TRBJ2-1; 8 nucleotides agree with TRBD2. The CDR3 covers 15 residues. The V gene's germline CDR1 is DFQATT and CDR2 SNEGSKA (reference sequence). The J segment lost 7 bases and the V segment lost 0 bases, leaving 8 bases of the junction unmatched.

This clonotype was counted ten times or more. The chain has TRBV28 and TRBJ2-1; TRBD2 might be the D (5 bases). V was pared by 7 bases and J by 0 bases, with 13 bases between. The CDR3 has 15 amino acids. Germline V gives CDR1 MDHEN, CDR2 SYDVKM. This chain's CDR3 is CASKLGGSSYNEQFF. CDR3 in DNA: TGTGCCAGCAAGCTAGGAGGAAGCTCCTACAATGAGCAGTTCTTC.

This clonotype was observed many times. This chain's CDR3 is CASSLSTGSNHNEQFF. Written as DNA, the CDR3 is TGCGCCAGCAGCTTGTCGACAGGCTCTAACCACAATGAGCAGTTCTTC. The rearrangement links TRBV5-1 to TRBJ2-1, with TRBD1 as a possible D gene (6 bases). Deletions cut 1 base from V and 5 bases from J, with 16 bases between. There are 16 residues in the CDR3. Germline-derived CDR1 and CDR2 are SGHRS and YFSETQ.

This clonotype was recorded only once. Possible read error: a much larger clone is one base away. The DNA is omitted, as the CDR3 cannot be located on it reliably, and the CDR3 follows TCRdb's listing. The J gene is TRBJ2-1, the V gene TRBV9; the table's D gene call, TRBD2, was not cross checked with the DNA. CDR1 is SGDLS, CDR2 YYNGEE, per germline. The CDR3 has 14 amino acids, counting both end residues. The CDR3 reads CASSVASGIGEQCF.